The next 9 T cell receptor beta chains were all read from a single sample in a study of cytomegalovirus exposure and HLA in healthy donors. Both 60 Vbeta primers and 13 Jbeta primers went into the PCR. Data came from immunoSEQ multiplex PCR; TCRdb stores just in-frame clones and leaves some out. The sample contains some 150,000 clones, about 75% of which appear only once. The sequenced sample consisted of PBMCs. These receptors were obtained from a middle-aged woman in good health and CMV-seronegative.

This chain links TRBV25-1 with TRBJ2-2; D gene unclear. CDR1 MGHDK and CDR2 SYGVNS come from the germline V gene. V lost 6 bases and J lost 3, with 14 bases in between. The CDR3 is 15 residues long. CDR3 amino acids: CASSYQVLDTGELFF. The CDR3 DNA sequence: TGTGCCAGCAGCTATCAGGTCTTGGACACCGGGGAGCTGTTTTTT.

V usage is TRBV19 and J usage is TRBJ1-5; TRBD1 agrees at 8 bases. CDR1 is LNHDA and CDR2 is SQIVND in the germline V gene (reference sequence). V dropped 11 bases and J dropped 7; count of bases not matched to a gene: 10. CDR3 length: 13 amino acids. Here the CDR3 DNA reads TGTGCCGGCGCAGGACAGGGTGGCCAGCCCCAGCATTTT. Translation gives CAGAGQGGQPQHF.

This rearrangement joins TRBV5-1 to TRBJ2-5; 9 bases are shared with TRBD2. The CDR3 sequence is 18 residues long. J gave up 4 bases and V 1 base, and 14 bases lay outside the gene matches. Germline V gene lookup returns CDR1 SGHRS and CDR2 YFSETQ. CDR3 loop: CASSLLASGAGGGETQYF. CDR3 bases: TGCGCCAGCAGCTTGTTGGCTAGCGGGGCAGGGGGAGGAGAGACCCAGTACTTC.

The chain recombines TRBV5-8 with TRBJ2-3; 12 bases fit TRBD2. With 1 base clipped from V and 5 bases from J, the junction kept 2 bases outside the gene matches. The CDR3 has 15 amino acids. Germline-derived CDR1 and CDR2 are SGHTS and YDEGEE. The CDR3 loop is CASSLPLAGGDTQYF. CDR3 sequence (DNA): TGTGCCAGCAGCTTGCCACTAGCGGGAGGAGATACGCAGTATTTT. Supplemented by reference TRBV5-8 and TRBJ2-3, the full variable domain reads EAGVTQSPTHLIKTRGQQATLRCSPISGHTSVYWYQQALGLGLQFLLWYDEGEERNRGNFPPRFSGRQFPNYSSELNVNALELEDSALYLCASSLPLAGGDTQYFGPGTRLTVL.

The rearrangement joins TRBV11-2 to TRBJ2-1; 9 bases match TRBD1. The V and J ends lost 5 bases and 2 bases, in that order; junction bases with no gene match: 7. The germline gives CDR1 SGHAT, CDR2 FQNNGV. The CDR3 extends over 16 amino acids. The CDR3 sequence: CASSRLTGGAYNEQFF. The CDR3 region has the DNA TGTGCCAGCAGCCGCCTCACAGGGGGCGCCTACAATGAGCAGTTCTTC.

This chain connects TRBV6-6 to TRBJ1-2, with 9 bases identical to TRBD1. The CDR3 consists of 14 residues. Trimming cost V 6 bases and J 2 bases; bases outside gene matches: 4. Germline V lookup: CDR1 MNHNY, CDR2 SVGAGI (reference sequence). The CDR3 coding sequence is TGTGCCAGCAGCCCCGGACAGGGGAACTATGGCTACACCTTC. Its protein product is CASSPGQGNYGYTF.

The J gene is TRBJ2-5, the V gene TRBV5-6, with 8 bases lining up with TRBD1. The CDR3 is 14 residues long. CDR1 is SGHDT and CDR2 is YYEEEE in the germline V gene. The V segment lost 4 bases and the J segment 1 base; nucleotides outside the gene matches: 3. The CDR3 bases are TGTGCCAGCAGCCAAGACAGGGGCCAAGAGACCCAGTACTTC. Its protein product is CASSQDRGQETQYF. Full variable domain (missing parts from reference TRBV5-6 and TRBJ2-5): DAGVTQSPTHLIKTRGQQVTLRCSPKSGHDTVSWYQQALGQGPQFIFQYYEEEERQRGNFPDRFSGHQFPNYSSELNVNALLLGDSALYLCASSQDRGQETQYFGPGTRLLVL.

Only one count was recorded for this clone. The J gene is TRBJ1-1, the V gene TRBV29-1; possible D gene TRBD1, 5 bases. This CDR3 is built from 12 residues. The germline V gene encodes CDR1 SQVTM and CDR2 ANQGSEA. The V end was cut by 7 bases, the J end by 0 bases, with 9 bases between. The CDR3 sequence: CSADTLNTEAFF. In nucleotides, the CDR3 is TGCAGCGCGGACACTTTGAACACTGAAGCTTTCTTT.

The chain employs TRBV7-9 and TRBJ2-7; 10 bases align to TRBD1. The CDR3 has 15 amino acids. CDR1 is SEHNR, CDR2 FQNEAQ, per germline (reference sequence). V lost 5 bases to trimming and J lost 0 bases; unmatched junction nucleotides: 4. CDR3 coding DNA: TGTGCCAGCAGCGCGGACAGGGGGGGCTCCTACGAGCAGTACTTC. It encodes CASSADRGGSYEQYF.